These 25 T cell receptor beta chains were all obtained from the same sample, sequenced in a study of blood T cells in healthy people across ages. Together with a sample-barcoded 5' primer, a J-beta primer mix was included in a second PCR lasting about 6 to 11 cycles. Each CDR3 protein gets one entry after TCRdb re-called the 5' RACE reads with MiXCR. Among 1.5 million to 2 million distinct CDR3 sequences listed, about 32% were seen once. Source material: blood. The origin of the receptors is a woman aged 25 to 39 in good health.

This clonotype was observed a few times. This sequence joins TRBV11-2 and TRBJ2-1; 13 nucleotides align to TRBD2. The CDR3 is 15 residues long. Trimming cost V 7 bases and J 7 bases; bases outside gene matches: 7. CDR1 and CDR2 from the germline V gene are SGHAT and FQNNGV. The CDR3 is CASIHRLAGGNEQFF. CDR3 nucleotide sequence: TGTGCCAGCATCCACCGACTAGCGGGGGGTAATGAGCAGTTCTTC.

The chain joins TRBV5-1 to TRBJ2-1; TRBD1 matches 8 bases. Germline values: CDR1 SGHRS, CDR2 YFSETQ. The CDR3 extends over 15 amino acids. J gave up 6 bases and V 1 base, and 6 bases lay outside the gene matches. The CDR3 is CASSLLQGEVNEQFF. The CDR3 DNA reads as TGCGCCAGCAGCTTGCTACAGGGGGAAGTCAATGAGCAGTTCTTC.

The CDR3 sequence is CSARDPGTGEQYF. For the CDR3, the DNA is TGCAGTGCTAGAGATCCCGGGACGGGCGAGCAGTACTTC. The J gene is TRBJ2-5, the V gene TRBV20-1, with D perhaps given as TRBD1 or TRBD2 (5 bases each). The end of the DNA is better explained by TRBJ2-7, so the J call may be wrong. Germline CDR1 reads DFQATT; CDR2 reads SNEGSKA (reference sequence). The CDR3 is made up of 13 amino acids.

This clonotype was recorded at least ten times. The chain is built from TRBV7-7 and TRBJ2-2, with D perhaps TRBD2 (7 bases). The V end lost 5 bases, the J end lost 3 bases, and 16 bases lay between the germline ends. Germline V gives CDR1 SSHAT, CDR2 FNYEAQ (reference sequence). The CDR3 has 16 amino acids. In nucleotides, the CDR3 is TGTGCCAGCAGCCCAACGGGGGGCATAGACACCGGGGAGCTGTTTTTT. Amino acid sequence: CASSPTGGIDTGELFF.

This clonotype appeared a few times. This chain connects TRBV25-1 to TRBJ1-2; D may be TRBD1 (5 bases). V was clipped by 3 bases and J by 6 bases, with 17 bases between them. The CDR3 length is 15 residues. Germline V gene lookup returns CDR1 MGHDK and CDR2 SYGVNS. The CDR3 loop is CASSDEPGLLHGYTF. As DNA, the CDR3 is TGTGCCAGCAGTGATGAGCCAGGGCTACTTCATGGCTACACCTTC.

The DNA for the CDR3 is TGTGCCAGCAGCCCAAGCTTTGACGTTGTAGAGACCCAGTACTTC. Its protein is CASSPSFDVVETQYF. V is TRBV3-1 and J is TRBJ2-5; D is ambiguous. Germline V gene lookup returns CDR1 LGHDT and CDR2 YNNKEL (reference sequence). V was cut by 4 bases and J by 4 bases, with 16 bases left in between. The CDR3 is made up of 15 amino acids.

A few counts support this clonotype. V usage is TRBV7-9 and J usage is TRBJ2-5; a possible D gene is TRBD1 (5 bases). Germline assignment: CDR1 SEHNR and CDR2 FQNEAQ (reference sequence). V dropped 6 bases and J dropped 5 bases, with 13 bases sitting between them. The CDR3 runs 13 residues. CDR3 bases: TGTGCCAGCAGGACCAGGGTAGGGGAGACCCAGTACTTC. Amino acid sequence: CASRTRVGETQYF.

This clonotype has at least ten counts. This chain links TRBV7-2 with TRBJ2-1; 7 bases match TRBD2. The CDR3 spans 15 residues. Germline CDR1 is SGHTA and CDR2 is FQGNSA. V shed 4 bases, J shed 0 bases, and the junction held 3 bases outside the gene matches. CDR3: CASSSSGRSYNEQFF. CDR3 in DNA: TGTGCCAGCAGCTCTAGCGGCCGCTCCTACAATGAGCAGTTCTTC.

The V gene is TRBV29-1, the J gene TRBJ2-7, with D perhaps TRBD1 (6 bases). The length of the CDR3 is 13 residues. The ends were cut back, 6 bases at V and 2 bases at J, with 14 bases in the middle. Germline CDR1 SQVTM, CDR2 ANQGSEA. CDR3 protein: CSVIQGWTYEQYF. CDR3 coding DNA: TGCAGCGTCATACAGGGTTGGACCTACGAGCAGTACTTC.

The chain combines TRBV7-6 with TRBJ1-5; 9 bases map to TRBD1. Germline CDR1 and CDR2: SGHVS and FNYEAQ. V gave up 6 bases and J gave up 0 bases; unmatched junction bases: 15. This CDR3 is built from 19 residues. CDR3 DNA sequence: TGTGCCAGCAGTGAAAACGCGGGACAGGGAGTATATAGCAATCAGCCCCAGCATTTT. Translation: CASSENAGQGVYSNQPQHF.

The sample holds a few counts of this clonotype. The chain couples TRBV20-1 to TRBJ1-5; the D gene is possibly TRBD1 (5 bases). Germline lookup yields CDR1 DFQATT and CDR2 SNEGSKA (reference sequence). The CDR3 runs to 14 residues. V lost 4 bases and J 2 bases, leaving 12 bases between the germline ends. The CDR3 DNA is TGCAGTGCTAAATGGGGCCGTGGCAATCAGCCCCAGCATTTT. This gives the protein CSAKWGRGNQPQHF.

The genes are TRBV20-1 and TRBJ2-3, with a weak D call TRBD2 (6 bases). The ends were cut back, 4 bases at V and 0 bases at J, with 8 bases in the middle. Germline V CDR1 and CDR2: DFQATT, SNEGSKA (reference sequence). The CDR3 contains 13 residues. CDR3 DNA sequence: TGCAGTGCTATACGGGGGAGCACAGATACGCAGTATTTT. It specifies CSAIRGSTDTQYF.

In its sample, this clonotype was seen a few times. The V and J genes are TRBV27 and TRBJ2-3; D is undetermined. V lost 3 bases, J lost 8 bases, and 15 bases lay in between. Germline loops: CDR1 MNHEY, CDR2 SMNVEV (reference sequence). The CDR3 is 14 residues long. CDR3 sequence reads: CASSFQDGPRTQYF. The CDR3 DNA is TGTGCCAGCAGTTTTCAAGATGGCCCTCGTACGCAGTATTTT.

Concerning this clonotype: A much larger clone is a single base away; this may be a read error. The chain recombines TRBV20-1 with TRBJ2-1; D is possibly TRBD2 (7 bases). Germline CDR1 and CDR2: DFQATT and SNEGSKA (reference sequence). CDR3 length: 18 amino acids. CDR3 nucleotides: TGCAGTGCTAGAGTTCTCGGTCTAGCGGACAGCTCCTACAATGAGCAGTTATTC. Translating gives CSARVLGLADSSYNEQLF.

The rearrangement links TRBV28 to TRBJ1-2, with D hard to call. CDR1 is MDHEN, CDR2 SYDVKM, per germline. This CDR3 contains 12 residues. V lost 5 bases, J lost 7 bases, and 11 bases lay in between. CDR3 sequence reads: CASSTTEGGYTF. The CDR3 DNA is TGTGCCAGCAGTACTACGGAGGGTGGCTACACCTTC.

This chain links TRBV28 with TRBJ1-2; D is uncertain. The germline CDR1 and CDR2 sequences are MDHEN and SYDVKM. Trimming removed 3 bases from V and 8 bases from J, with 16 bases in between. The CDR3 is 14 residues long. This CDR3 reads CASSFTTPSFGYTF. As DNA, the CDR3 is TGTGCCAGCAGTTTCACAACGCCCTCTTTCGGCTACACCTTC.

This clonotype was detected only a few times. The chain is built from TRBV27 and TRBJ2-1, with 9 bases lining up with TRBD2. V shed 0 bases and J 3 bases; nucleotides not matched to a gene: 3. Germline V lookup: CDR1 MNHEY, CDR2 SMNVEV (reference sequence). The CDR3 extends over 16 amino acids. CDR3 residues: CASSLSAGGLYNEQFF. As DNA, the CDR3 is TGTGCCAGCAGTTTATCTGCGGGGGGGCTCTACAATGAGCAGTTCTTC.

This clonotype was recorded only once. A much larger clonotype is one base distant, so this may be a read error. This chain connects TRBV6-5 to TRBJ2-7; 11 bases map to TRBD2. The J call may be mistaken, given a closer DNA end match to TRBJ2-5. Looked up from germline, CDR1 is MNHEY and CDR2 is SVGAGI. The CDR3 has 15 amino acids. The CDR3 loop reads CACSYSSGRMETQYF. CDR3 coding DNA: TGTGCCTGCAGTTACTCTAGCGGGAGGATGGAGACCCAGTACTTC.

The chain joins TRBV12-3 or TRBV12-4 to TRBJ1-2, with a tentative D call TRBD1 (6 bases). The CDR3 has 17 residues. With 4 bases removed from V and 5 bases from J, the gap between germline ends came to 23 bases. CDR3 residues: CASSSRRGLGPQYGYTF. CDR3 sequence (DNA): TGTGCCAGCAGTTCCCGCAGGGGATTAGGGCCTCAGTATGGCTACACCTTC.

Comments on this clonotype: At one end, the junction sequence differs from germline, possibly due to a read error. This chain links TRBV7-2 with TRBJ1-4; the match to TRBD1 covers 7 bases. The CDR3 sequence is 15 residues long. Germline lookup yields CDR1 SGHTA and CDR2 FQGNSA. CDR3 loop: CASSPIPGQSEELFF. CDR3 DNA: TGTGCCAGCAGCCCTATCCCGGGACAGTCTGAAGAACTGTTTTTT.

At least ten counts were recorded for this clonotype. The J gene is TRBJ2-5, the V gene TRBV20-1; no reliable D call. Germline assignment: CDR1 DFQATT and CDR2 SNEGSKA (reference sequence). CDR3 length equals 15 residues. Deletions cut 0 bases from V and 5 bases from J, with 16 bases between. Here the CDR3 DNA reads TGCAGTGCTAGAGATTACGGCGGACCATTGGAGACCCAGTACTTC. Translating gives CSARDYGGPLETQYF.

V gene TRBV28 combines with J gene TRBJ2-1, with D maybe TRBD2 (5 bases). The CDR3 is 14 amino acids. Trimming shortened V by 7 bases and J by 1 base, and 11 bases separated the two germline ends. Germline CDR1 reads MDHEN; CDR2 reads SYDVKM. In DNA form, the CDR3 reads TGTGCCAGCACGGTCTCGGGGTCCTACAATGAGCAGTTCTTC. Amino acid sequence: CASTVSGSYNEQFF. The full variable domain, completed using reference TRBV28 and TRBJ2-1, is DVKVTQSSRYLVKRTGEKVFLECVQDMDHENMFWYRQDPGLGLRLIYFSYDVKMKEKGDIPEGYSVSREKKERFSLILESASTNQTSMYLCASTVSGSYNEQFFGPGTRLTVL.

The V and J genes are TRBV4-1 and TRBJ1-2; D gene uncertain. Trimming cost V 3 bases and J 8 bases, with 22 bases left between them. The CDR3 has 16 residues. Germline CDR1 is MGHRA and CDR2 is YSYEKL. CDR3 nucleotide sequence: TGCGCCAGCAGCCAGAGTCGGGCAGATCTGTTTGGGGGCTACACCTTC. Amino acid sequence: CASSQSRADLFGGYTF.

The CDR3 DNA follows: TGTGCCAGCAGCCATCGACAGCGTAATTCACCCCTCCACTTT. It is translated as CASSHRQRNSPLHF. The V and J genes are TRBV12-3 or TRBV12-4 and TRBJ1-6, with D possibly matching TRBD1 (5 bases). The CDR3 is 14 residues long. The V end was cut by 6 bases, the J end by 6 bases, with 12 bases between.

The gene calls are TRBV7-8 and TRBJ2-1, with 13 bases lining up with TRBD2. Germline CDR1 SGHVS, CDR2 FQNEAQ. Losses at the gene ends were 1 base for V and 7 bases for J; bases not matched to a gene: 4. This CDR3 has 16 residues. This chain's CDR3 is CASSLGTSGGSNEQFF. The CDR3 DNA sequence: TGTGCCAGCAGCTTAGGGACTAGCGGGGGCTCTAATGAGCAGTTCTTC.